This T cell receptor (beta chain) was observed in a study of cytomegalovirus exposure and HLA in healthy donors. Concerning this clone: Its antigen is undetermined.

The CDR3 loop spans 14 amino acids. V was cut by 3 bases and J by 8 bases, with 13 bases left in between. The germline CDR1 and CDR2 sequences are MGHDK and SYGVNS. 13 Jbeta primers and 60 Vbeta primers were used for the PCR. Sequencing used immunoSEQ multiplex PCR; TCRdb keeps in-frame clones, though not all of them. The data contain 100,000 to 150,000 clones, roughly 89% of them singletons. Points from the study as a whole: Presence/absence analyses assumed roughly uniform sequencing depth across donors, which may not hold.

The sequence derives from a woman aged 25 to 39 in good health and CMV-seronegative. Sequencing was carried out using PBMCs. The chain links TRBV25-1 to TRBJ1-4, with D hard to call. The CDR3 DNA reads TGTGCCAGCAGTGAGCCGGGATCCGGGGAAAAACTGTTTTTT. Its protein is CASSEPGSGEKLFF.